This TCR beta chain was obtained from a study of blood T cells in healthy people across ages (dated by TCRdb to between 2014 and 2017). Regarding the study in general: In model experiments, roughly one uniquely barcoded TCR beta cDNA molecule per two T cells was captured by template switching. The donors were split into four age groups: young (average around 15 years), middle-aged (about 40), aged (62) and long-lived (over 75). To avoid experimental bias, donors of different ages were randomly spread across the sequencing lanes. The study analyzed two additional independent replicas of 1 million unique cDNA reads from the same blood draw for two donors, one aged 18 to 29 and one aged 80 or older. The study measured age-related changes in TCR beta repertoire diversity using deep sequencing normalized with unique cDNA molecular identifiers.

The approximately 39 donors, aged about 6 to 100 years, were systemically healthy Caucasian individuals from Russia. About 10 milliliters of peripheral blood were drawn from each donor into EDTA-treated Vacutainer tubes. Ficoll-Paque density-gradient centrifugation was used to isolate PBMCs, with at least 6.5 million per sample. Trizol reagent was used to extract total RNA from PBMCs, with at least 5.5 micrograms per sample. For every donor, an aliquot of PBMCs went through flow cytometry to measure the percentages of naive CD45RAhigh/CD27high T cells. The CDR3 runs 16 amino acids, cysteine and phenylalanine included. Just CDR3 DNA is preserved here, 48 bases in frame from base 1. The germline V and J ends show losses of 0 bases and 0 bases respectively, and no gene match explains 2 bases of the junction. The germline V gene gives CDR1 as KGHSH and CDR2 as LQKENI. Points on this clonotype: There is no known antigen for this receptor. Base qualities are not recorded, but no much larger clone differs from it by a single base.

What the study reported, not specific to this receptor: Observed TCR beta diversity per million T cells fell roughly linearly with age, and a significant reduction was already apparent by age about 38. Total diversity estimates from one million sequenced T cells were considered lower bounds and underestimates. Donor CMV infection status was unknown, potentially confounding age-related changes in expanded clonotypes. Compared with the aged group, the long-lived group had more naive CD4+ T cells, fewer expanded clones and increased TCR diversity, suggesting age selection. Conclusive comparison of naive and antigen-experienced compartments was prevented by the profiling of bulk unsorted PBMCs. Observed TCR beta diversity correlated strongly with the percentage of naive T cells measured by flow cytometry.

Library generation was performed with 5' RACE. Reads for this sample came from an Illumina HiSeq 2500. A second about 7 to 11 cycle PCR used a sample-barcoded 5' primer and a J-beta primer mix. Each TCR beta cDNA molecule received a unique molecular identifier from a template-switch 5' adaptor carrying 12 random nucleotides. Each sample yielded at least 2.5 million CDR3-containing paired-end reads. First-strand cDNA synthesis was performed from all RNA using the Mint cDNA synthesis kit, with priming by a TRBC-specific oligonucleotide. Following uracil-DNA glycosylase treatment, all cDNA underwent a first 18-cycle PCR with the universal primers M1SS and BC2_uni_R. The authors' analysis ran thus. Normalization of each sample was performed by random selection of 1 million high-quality reads, each carrying a distinct molecular identifier. Reads sharing molecular identifiers were discarded rather than binned into consensus sequences. MiTCR, set to a Q25 quality threshold and the strictest error-elimination algorithm, was used for CDR3 identification, clonotype clustering and error correction. A nonparametric unseen species model with Euler transformation was used to estimate lower-bound total TCR beta diversity. The public sequencing data were trimmed at Q25 with fastp and processed into clonotypes with MiXCR by TCRdb, which kept only in-frame beta chains. Rows matching on CDR3 protein sequence are summarized as one entry with the most common DNA and genes. It is TCRdb's table, rather than the study itself, that gives the V and J calls and clone size. The table for this sample lists more than 800,000 distinct CDR3 sequences; 35% to 55% of them were counted only once. Under 20% of the sample rests with the top ten.

Sequenced material: blood. This sequence uses TRBV18 and TRBJ2-1; 7 nucleotides in the junction match TRBD1. The origin of this receptor is a woman aged 60-75 years in good health. The bases are TGTGCCAGCTCACCACCGGACAGGAGCTCCTACAATGAGCAGTTCTTC. Its protein product is CASSPPDRSSYNEQFF.